The next 8 T cell receptor beta chains were all read from a single sample in a study of metastatic and nonmetastatic thyroid tumors. Through MiXCR, TCRdb re-clonotyped the PCR reads. In the table there are about 48,000 clones, less than 25% of which are singletons. Treatment of any kind had been given to no patient before thyroid surgery. Sample: blood. The receptors derive from a male donor with papillary thyroid cancer or a benign thyroid nodule (not recorded which). Some clones in this sample may be carry-over from other donors' samples.

There are many counts of this clone. V and J are TRBV18 and TRBJ2-5; a possible D gene is TRBD1 (5 bases). CDR1 is KGHSH, CDR2 LQKENI, per germline. The V gene lost 3 bases and the J gene lost 4 bases, with 12 bases spanning the gap. The CDR3 loop spans 14 amino acids. The CDR3 DNA sequence: TGTGCCAGCTCACCGACGCGCCAGGGAGAGACCCAGTACTTC. Its translation is CASSPTRQGETQYF.

Of note for this clone: At one boundary the junction diverges from the germline segment, which might be a read error. The genes are TRBV30 and TRBJ2-4; TRBD2 matches at 8 bases. CDR3 length: 12 residues. The germline V gene encodes CDR1 GTSNPN and CDR2 SVGIG (reference sequence). CDR3 sequence (DNA): TGTGCCTGGAGTGTATCGGGGGGGGATGCTTTCTTC. Translation gives CAWSVSGGDAFF.

This clone appeared many times. The DNA of the CDR3 is TGCAGTGTTATACTATCCTACAATGAGCAGTTCTTC. Amino acid sequence: CSVILSYNEQFF. The chain combines TRBV20-1 with TRBJ2-1, with D uncertain. The CDR3 has 12 residues. V dropped 7 bases and J dropped 1 base, with 8 bases sitting between them. Germline CDR1 DFQATT, CDR2 SNEGSKA (reference sequence).

This clone was observed at least ten times. This chain connects TRBV6-1 to TRBJ2-6; 9 bases map to TRBD1. The ends lost 9 bases at V and 3 bases at J; junction bases unmatched: 9. CDR3 length equals 16 residues. Per the germline V gene, CDR1 is MNHNS and CDR2 is SASEGT. The CDR3 sequence is CASTGTGFFGANVLTF. The CDR3 DNA reads as TGTGCCAGTACCGGGACAGGGTTCTTTGGGGCCAACGTCCTGACTTTC.

The J gene is TRBJ1-1, the V gene TRBV27; tentatively, D is TRBD1 (5 bases). The CDR3 runs to 11 residues. Germline V gene lookup returns CDR1 MNHEY and CDR2 SMNVEV (reference sequence). Trimming took off 5 bases at V and 4 bases at J, with 5 bases between the two ends. The CDR3 loop is CASSDSTEAFF. CDR3 coding DNA: TGTGCCAGCAGTGACAGCACTGAAGCTTTCTTT.

The genes are TRBV11-1 and TRBJ2-7; TRBD1 might be the D (6 bases). CDR1 and CDR2 (germline): SGHAT, FQDESV (reference sequence). The CDR3 loop spans 17 amino acids. V gave up 4 bases and J gave up 2 bases, with 21 bases separating them. CDR3: CASSSGRLGQKTYEQYF. The CDR3 DNA follows: TGTGCCAGCAGCTCAGGCCGACTGGGACAAAAAACCTACGAGCAGTACTTC.

The J gene is TRBJ2-3, the V gene TRBV5-1; no reliable D call. The ends were cut back, 5 bases at V and 2 bases at J, with 18 bases in the middle. Germline loops: CDR1 SGHRS, CDR2 YFSETQ. The CDR3 runs to 16 residues. Here the CDR3 DNA reads TGCGCCAGCAGGCTGGGGTTGGGGAAGGACACAGATACGCAGTATTTT. It is translated as CASRLGLGKDTDTQYF.

The sample holds a few counts of this clone. This may arise from a read error, as a much more abundant clone is one base away. This chain connects TRBV7-6 to TRBJ2-3, with D perhaps being TRBD1 or TRBD2 (5 bases each). The CDR3 runs 14 residues. Germline CDR1 reads SGHVS; CDR2 reads FNYEAQ. V was shortened by 5 bases and J by 0 bases, with 9 bases between the two germline ends. CDR3 bases: TGTGCCAGCAGCGCCGGGGCTAGCACAGATACGCAGTATTTT. Its translation: CASSAGASTDTQYF.